The following is a TCR beta chain sequence with its context. The entry originates in a study of T cell responses to AZD1222 COVID-19 vaccine. Produced via immunoSEQ multiplex PCR; TCRdb's table is partial and in-frame only. The data contain approximately 180,000 clones, 85% to 90% of them singletons. The sample here was peripheral blood, taken on day 0 of AZD1222 vaccination. This sequence originates from an adult in good health.

The CDR3 region is CASRPLPDSTYGYTF. For the CDR3, the DNA is TGTGCCAGCAGACCTCTCCCTGACAGTACCTATGGCTACACCTTC. The rearrangement uses TRBV7-8 and TRBJ1-2; a weak D match, TRBD1 (5 bases). Germline V gene lookup returns CDR1 SGHVS and CDR2 FQNEAQ. Trimming cost V 6 bases and J 4 bases, with 18 bases left between them. The CDR3 has 15 residues.